These T cell receptor beta chains were read from a single sample in a study of cytomegalovirus exposure and HLA in healthy donors. Using immunoSEQ multiplex PCR, the repertoire was profiled, and TCRdb retains in-frame clones only, with some absent. The table records 200,000 to 300,000 clones, roughly four fifths of them present only once. Specimen: PBMCs. These receptors were collected from a woman in her thirties or forties in good health and CMV-seropositive. Both conserved end residues are part of each CDR3. Each record gives: D gene, V gene, clone size, CDR3 length, J gene, CDR3 protein, CDR3 DNA. A D gene is named only where the DNA matches it firmly. The size entry is marked missing in some rows and otherwise reads once, few, many or a size class.

D gene: TRBD2; V gene: TRBV15; clone size: NA; CDR3 length: 15; J gene: TRBJ2-1; CDR3 protein: CATSRAHSGSNEQFF; CDR3 DNA: TGTGCCACCAGCAGAGCTCATAGCGGGAGCAATGAGCAGTTCTTC
D gene: TRBD2; V gene: TRBV6-6; clone size: NA; CDR3 length: 14; J gene: TRBJ2-7; CDR3 protein: CASSYATGTSGTFF; CDR3 DNA: TGTGCCAGCAGTTACGCCACCGGGACTAGCGGTACATTCTTC
D gene: NA; V gene: TRBV21-1; clone size: NA; CDR3 length: 17; J gene: TRBJ2-2; CDR3 protein: CASSKRASGKNTGELFF; CDR3 DNA: TGTGCCAGCAGCAAACGGGCTAGCGGGAAAAACACCGGGGAGCTGTTTTTT
D gene: TRBD2; V gene: TRBV28; clone size: once; CDR3 length: 17; J gene: TRBJ2-3; CDR3 protein: CASSFSRLAGGTDTQYF; CDR3 DNA: TGTGCCAGCAGTTTCTCTCGACTAGCGGGAGGCACAGATACGCAGTATTTT
D gene: NA; V gene: TRBV5-1; clone size: NA; CDR3 length: 13; J gene: TRBJ1-4; CDR3 protein: CASSFEGSEKLFF; CDR3 DNA: TGCGCCAGCAGTTTTGAGGGTTCTGAAAAACTGTTTTTT
D gene: TRBD2; V gene: TRBV4-1; clone size: NA; CDR3 length: 17; J gene: TRBJ2-1; CDR3 protein: CASSQEGGRAGGDEQFF; CDR3 DNA: TGCGCCAGCAGCCAAGAAGGAGGGAGGGCAGGAGGAGATGAGCAGTTCTTC
D gene: NA; V gene: TRBV10-3; clone size: once; CDR3 length: 14; J gene: TRBJ2-7; CDR3 protein: CATQGSGAFYEQYF; CDR3 DNA: TGTGCCACCCAGGGGAGCGGGGCTTTCTACGAGCAGTACTTC
D gene: NA; V gene: TRBV5-1; clone size: NA; CDR3 length: 12; J gene: TRBJ2-1; CDR3 protein: CASMLGADEQFF; CDR3 DNA: TGCGCCAGCATGCTGGGGGCGGATGAGCAGTTCTTC
D gene: NA; V gene: TRBV5-8; clone size: NA; CDR3 length: 18; J gene: TRBJ2-2; CDR3 protein: CASSYEAGPLMNTGELFF; CDR3 DNA: TGTGCCAGCAGCTACGAAGCAGGTCCCCTAATGAACACCGGGGAGCTGTTTTTT
D gene: NA; V gene: TRBV28; clone size: NA; CDR3 length: 11; J gene: TRBJ1-4; CDR3 protein: CASRSGQIVFF; CDR3 DNA: TGTGCCAGCAGATCCGGACAGATAGTGTTTTTT
D gene: NA; V gene: TRBV18; clone size: NA; CDR3 length: 14; J gene: TRBJ2-7; CDR3 protein: CASSPVLEFDEQYF; CDR3 DNA: TGTGCCAGCTCACCCGTACTAGAATTCGACGAGCAGTACTTC
D gene: TRBD2; V gene: TRBV4-1; clone size: NA; CDR3 length: 17; J gene: TRBJ2-3; CDR3 protein: CASSQEFSGTSGKTQYF; CDR3 DNA: TGCGCCAGCAGCCAAGAGTTCTCGGGGACTAGCGGAAAAACGCAGTATTTT
D gene: TRBD2; V gene: TRBV7-2; clone size: NA; CDR3 length: 14; J gene: TRBJ2-7; CDR3 protein: CASSLMSGTGEQYF; CDR3 DNA: TGTGCCAGCAGCCTGATGAGCGGGACGGGAGAGCAGTACTTC
D gene: NA; V gene: TRBV7-9; clone size: NA; CDR3 length: 13; J gene: TRBJ1-2; CDR3 protein: CASSLGQFYGYTF; CDR3 DNA: TGTGCCAGCAGCTTAGGACAGTTCTATGGCTACACCTTC
D gene: NA; V gene: TRBV5-5; clone size: once; CDR3 length: 14; J gene: TRBJ2-2; CDR3 protein: CASSLRVETGELFF; CDR3 DNA: TGTGCCAGCAGCTTGCGTGTCGAGACCGGGGAGCTGTTTTTT
D gene: NA; V gene: TRBV2; clone size: NA; CDR3 length: 13; J gene: TRBJ1-3; CDR3 protein: CASSEGEVSTIYF; CDR3 DNA: TGTGCCAGCAGTGAAGGGGAGGTCAGCACCATATATTTT
D gene: NA; V gene: TRBV30; clone size: NA; CDR3 length: 14; J gene: TRBJ1-2; CDR3 protein: CAWSVKGLNYGYTF; CDR3 DNA: TGTGCCTGGAGTGTAAAAGGACTGAACTATGGCTACACCTTC
D gene: NA; V gene: TRBV4-3; clone size: NA; CDR3 length: 14; J gene: TRBJ2-1; CDR3 protein: CASSQGTGSYEQFF; CDR3 DNA: TGCGCCAGCAGCCAGGGGACTGGGTCGTATGAGCAGTTCTTC
D gene: NA; V gene: TRBV14; clone size: few; CDR3 length: 13; J gene: TRBJ2-7; CDR3 protein: CASSQVHSYEQYF; CDR3 DNA: TGTGCCAGCAGCCAAGTCCACAGCTACGAGCAGTACTTC
D gene: NA; V gene: TRBV4-3; clone size: NA; CDR3 length: 14; J gene: TRBJ1-1; CDR3 protein: CASSQDKLDTEAFF; CDR3 DNA: TGCGCCAGCAGCCAAGATAAGCTAGACACTGAAGCTTTCTTT